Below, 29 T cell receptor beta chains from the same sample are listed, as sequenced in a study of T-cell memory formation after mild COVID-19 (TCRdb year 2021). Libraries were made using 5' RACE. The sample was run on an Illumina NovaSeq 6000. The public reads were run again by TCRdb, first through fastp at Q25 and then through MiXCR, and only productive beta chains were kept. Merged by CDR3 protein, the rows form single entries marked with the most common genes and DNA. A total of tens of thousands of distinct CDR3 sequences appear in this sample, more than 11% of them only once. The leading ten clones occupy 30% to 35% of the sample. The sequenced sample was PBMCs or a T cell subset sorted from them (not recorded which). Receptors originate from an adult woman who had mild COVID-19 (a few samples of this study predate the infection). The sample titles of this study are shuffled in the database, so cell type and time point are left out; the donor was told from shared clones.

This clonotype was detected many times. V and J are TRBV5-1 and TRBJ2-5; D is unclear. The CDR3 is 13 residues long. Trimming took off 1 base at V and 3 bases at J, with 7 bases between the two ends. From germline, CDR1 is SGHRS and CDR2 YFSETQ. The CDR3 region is CASSLRVEETQYF. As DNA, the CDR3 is TGCGCCAGCAGCTTGAGGGTGGAAGAGACCCAGTACTTC.

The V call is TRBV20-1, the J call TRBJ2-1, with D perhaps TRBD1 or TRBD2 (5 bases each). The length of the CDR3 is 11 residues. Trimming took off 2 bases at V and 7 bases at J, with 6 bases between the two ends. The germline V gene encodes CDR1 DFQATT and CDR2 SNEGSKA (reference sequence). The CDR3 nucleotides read TGCAGTGCTAGATGGGGGAATGAGCAGTTCTTC. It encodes CSARWGNEQFF.

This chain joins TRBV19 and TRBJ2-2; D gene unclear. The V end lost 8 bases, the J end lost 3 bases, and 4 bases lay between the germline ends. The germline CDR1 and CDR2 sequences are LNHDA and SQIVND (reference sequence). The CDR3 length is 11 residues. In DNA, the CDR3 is TGTGCCAGTGGAGACACCGGGGAGCTGTTTTTT. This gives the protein CASGDTGELFF.

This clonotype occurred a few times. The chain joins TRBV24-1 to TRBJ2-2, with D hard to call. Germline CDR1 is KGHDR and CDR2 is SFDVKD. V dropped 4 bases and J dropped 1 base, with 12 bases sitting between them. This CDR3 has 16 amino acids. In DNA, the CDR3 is TGTGCCACCAGTGACCCCCCGAGGATGAACACCGGGGAGCTGTTTTTT. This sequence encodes CATSDPPRMNTGELFF.

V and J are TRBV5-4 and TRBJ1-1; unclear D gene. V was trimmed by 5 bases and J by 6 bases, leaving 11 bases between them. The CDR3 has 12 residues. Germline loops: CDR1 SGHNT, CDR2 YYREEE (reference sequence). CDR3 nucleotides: TGTGCCAGCAGATCGGACGGACCTGAAGCTTTCTTT. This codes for CASRSDGPEAFF.

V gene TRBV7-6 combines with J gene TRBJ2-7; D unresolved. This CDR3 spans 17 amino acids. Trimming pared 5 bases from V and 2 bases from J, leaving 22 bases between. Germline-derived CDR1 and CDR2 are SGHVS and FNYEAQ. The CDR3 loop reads CASSPIPRSASTYEQYF. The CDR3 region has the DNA TGTGCCAGCAGCCCCATACCCCGGTCAGCGTCGACCTACGAGCAGTACTTC.

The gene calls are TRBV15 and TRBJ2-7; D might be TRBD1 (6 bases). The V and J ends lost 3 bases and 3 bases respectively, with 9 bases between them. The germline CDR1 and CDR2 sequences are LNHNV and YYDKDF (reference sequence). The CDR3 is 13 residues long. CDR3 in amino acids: CATSSRQDYEQYF. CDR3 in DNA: TGTGCCACCAGCAGTAGACAGGACTACGAGCAGTACTTC.

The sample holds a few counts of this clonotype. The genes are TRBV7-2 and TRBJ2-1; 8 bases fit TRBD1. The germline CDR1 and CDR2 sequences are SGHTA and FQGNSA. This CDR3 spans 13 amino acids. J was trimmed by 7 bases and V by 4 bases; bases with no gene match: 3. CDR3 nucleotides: TGTGCCAGCAGCTCTCACAGGGGGAATGAGCAGTTCTTC. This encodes CASSSHRGNEQFF.

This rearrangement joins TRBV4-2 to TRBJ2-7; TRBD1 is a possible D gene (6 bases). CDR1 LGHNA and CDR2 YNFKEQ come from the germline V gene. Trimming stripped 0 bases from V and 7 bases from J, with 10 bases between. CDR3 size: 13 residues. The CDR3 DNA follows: TGTGCCAGCAGCCAAGATTTGGGGGCTGAGCAGTACTTC. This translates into CASSQDLGAEQYF.

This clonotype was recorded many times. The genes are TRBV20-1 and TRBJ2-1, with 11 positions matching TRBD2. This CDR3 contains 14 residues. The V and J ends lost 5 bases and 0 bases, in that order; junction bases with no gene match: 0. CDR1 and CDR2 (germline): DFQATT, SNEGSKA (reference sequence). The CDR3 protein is CSAGTSGSYNEQFF. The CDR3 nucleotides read TGCAGTGCTGGGACTAGCGGCTCCTACAATGAGCAGTTCTTC.

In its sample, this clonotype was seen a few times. The DNA for the CDR3 is TGTGCCAGCAGTGAATGGGGTGGAAACACTGAAGCTTTCTTT. The encoded protein is CASSEWGGNTEAFF. The gene calls are TRBV6-1 and TRBJ1-1; D not certain. Germline CDR1 reads MNHNS; CDR2 reads SASEGT. V was trimmed by 2 bases and J by 2 bases, leaving 9 bases between them. This CDR3 is built from 14 residues.

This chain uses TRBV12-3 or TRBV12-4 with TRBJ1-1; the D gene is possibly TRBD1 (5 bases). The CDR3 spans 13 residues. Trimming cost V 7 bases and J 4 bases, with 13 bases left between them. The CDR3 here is CASTQGKGTEAFF. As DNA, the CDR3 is TGTGCCAGCACGCAGGGTAAAGGCACTGAAGCTTTCTTT.

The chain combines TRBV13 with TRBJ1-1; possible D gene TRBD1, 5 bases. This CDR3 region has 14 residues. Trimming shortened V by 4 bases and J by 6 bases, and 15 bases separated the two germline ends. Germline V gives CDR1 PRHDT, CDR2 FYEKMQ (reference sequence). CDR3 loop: CASSSRDGRPEAFF. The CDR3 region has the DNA TGTGCCAGCAGCTCCCGGGACGGCAGACCTGAAGCTTTCTTT.

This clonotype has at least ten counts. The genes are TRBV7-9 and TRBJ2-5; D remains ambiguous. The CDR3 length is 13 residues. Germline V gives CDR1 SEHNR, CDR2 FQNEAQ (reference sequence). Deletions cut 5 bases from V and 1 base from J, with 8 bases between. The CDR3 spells CASSLTPQETQYF. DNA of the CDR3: TGTGCCAGCAGCCTTACCCCCCAAGAGACCCAGTACTTC.

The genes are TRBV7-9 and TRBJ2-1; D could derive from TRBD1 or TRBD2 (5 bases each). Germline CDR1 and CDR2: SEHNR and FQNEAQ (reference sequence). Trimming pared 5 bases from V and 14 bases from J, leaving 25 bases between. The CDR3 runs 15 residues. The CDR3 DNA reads TGTGCCAGCAGCGAGGGGTCTCCTAGGGCCTGGGAGAAGTTCTTC. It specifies CASSEGSPRAWEKFF.

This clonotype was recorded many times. CDR3 bases: TGTGCCAGCAGCGTAGCTCGGGAAGCCTACAATGAGCAGTTCTTC. Translation gives CASSVAREAYNEQFF. This chain connects TRBV9 to TRBJ2-1, with a weak D call TRBD2 (5 bases). The CDR3 spans 15 residues. Between the trimmed V and J ends, which lost 0 bases and 2 bases, there was a span of 9 bases. CDR1 SGDLS and CDR2 YYNGEE come from the germline V gene.

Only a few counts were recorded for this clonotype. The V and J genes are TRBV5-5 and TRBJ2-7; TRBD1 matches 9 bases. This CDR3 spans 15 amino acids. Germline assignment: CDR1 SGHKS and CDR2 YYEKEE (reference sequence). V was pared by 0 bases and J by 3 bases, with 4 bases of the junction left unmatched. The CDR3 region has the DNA TGTGCCAGCAGCTTGGGGGGACAGGGATTCTACGAGCAGTACTTC. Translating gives CASSLGGQGFYEQYF.

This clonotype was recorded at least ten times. The CDR3 DNA reads as TGTGCCAGCAGCTTAGCGCGCGCCAGGGGCGCAGATACGCAGTATTTT. It yields the protein CASSLARARGADTQYF. The chain links TRBV7-9 to TRBJ2-3; possibly TRBD1 for D (6 bases). The CDR3 covers 16 residues. Trimming left V 0 bases short and J 4 bases short, with 14 bases between. Germline V lookup: CDR1 SEHNR, CDR2 FQNEAQ (reference sequence).

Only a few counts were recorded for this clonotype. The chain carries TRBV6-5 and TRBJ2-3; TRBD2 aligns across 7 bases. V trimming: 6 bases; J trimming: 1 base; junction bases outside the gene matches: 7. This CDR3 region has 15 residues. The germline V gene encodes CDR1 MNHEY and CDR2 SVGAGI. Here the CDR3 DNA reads TGTGCCAGCAGCCCGCCCACTAGCGGCACAGATACGCAGTATTTT. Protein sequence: CASSPPTSGTDTQYF.

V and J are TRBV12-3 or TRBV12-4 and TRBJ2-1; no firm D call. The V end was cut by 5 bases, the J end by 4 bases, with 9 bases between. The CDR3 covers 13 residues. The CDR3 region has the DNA TGTGCCAGCAGTACCTCCGTGTACAATGAGCAGTTCTTC. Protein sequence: CASSTSVYNEQFF.

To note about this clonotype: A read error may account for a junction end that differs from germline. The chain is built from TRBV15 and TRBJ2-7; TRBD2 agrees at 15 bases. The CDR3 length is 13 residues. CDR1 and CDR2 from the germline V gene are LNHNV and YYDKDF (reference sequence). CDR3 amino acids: CAARTSGGDEQYF. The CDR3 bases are TGTGCCGCCAGGACTAGCGGGGGGGATGAGCAGTACTTC.

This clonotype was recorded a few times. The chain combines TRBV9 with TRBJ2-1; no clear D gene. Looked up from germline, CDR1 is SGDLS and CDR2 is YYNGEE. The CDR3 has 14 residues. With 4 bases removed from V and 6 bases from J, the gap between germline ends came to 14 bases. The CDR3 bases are TGTGCCAGCAGCCCTCCCATGGTCCCCAATGAGCAGTTCTTC. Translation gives CASSPPMVPNEQFF.

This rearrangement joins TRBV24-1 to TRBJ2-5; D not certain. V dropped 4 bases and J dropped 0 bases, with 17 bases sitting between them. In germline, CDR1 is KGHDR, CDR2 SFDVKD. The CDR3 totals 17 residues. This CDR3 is CATSDYPGEVDQETQYF. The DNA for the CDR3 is TGTGCCACCAGTGACTATCCCGGAGAGGTGGACCAAGAGACCCAGTACTTC.

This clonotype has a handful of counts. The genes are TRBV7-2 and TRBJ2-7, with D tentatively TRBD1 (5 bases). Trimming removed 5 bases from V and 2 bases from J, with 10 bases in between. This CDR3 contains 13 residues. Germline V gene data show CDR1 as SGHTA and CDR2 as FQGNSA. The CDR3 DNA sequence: TGTGCCAGCAGCCTGACAGAGACCTACGAGCAGTACTTC. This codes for CASSLTETYEQYF.

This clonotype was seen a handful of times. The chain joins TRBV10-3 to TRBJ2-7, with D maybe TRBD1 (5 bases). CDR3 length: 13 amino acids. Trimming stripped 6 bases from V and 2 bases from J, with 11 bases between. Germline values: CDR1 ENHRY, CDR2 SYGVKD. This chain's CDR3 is CAISPDSPYEQYF. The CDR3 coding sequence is TGTGCCATCAGCCCAGACAGTCCCTACGAGCAGTACTTC.

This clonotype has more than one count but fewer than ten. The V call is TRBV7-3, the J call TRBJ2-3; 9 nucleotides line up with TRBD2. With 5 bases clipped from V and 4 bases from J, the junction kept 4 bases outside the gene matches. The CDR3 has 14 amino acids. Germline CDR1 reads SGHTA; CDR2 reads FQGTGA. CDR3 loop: CASSPGGGADTQYF. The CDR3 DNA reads TGTGCCAGCAGCCCTGGCGGGGGGGCAGATACGCAGTATTTT. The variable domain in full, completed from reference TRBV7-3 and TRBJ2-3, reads GAGVSQTPSNKVTEKGKYVELRCDPISGHTALYWYRQSLGQGPEFLIYFQGTGAADDSGLPNDRFFAVRPEGSVSTLKIQRTERGDSAVYLCASSPGGGADTQYFGPGTRLTVL.

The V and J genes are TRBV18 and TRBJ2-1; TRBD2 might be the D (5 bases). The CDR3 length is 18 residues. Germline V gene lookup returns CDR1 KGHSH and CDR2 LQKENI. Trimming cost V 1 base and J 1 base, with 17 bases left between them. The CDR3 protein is CASSPRPTLADSYNEQFF. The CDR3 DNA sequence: TGTGCCAGCTCACCACGGCCCACGCTAGCTGATTCCTACAATGAGCAGTTCTTC.

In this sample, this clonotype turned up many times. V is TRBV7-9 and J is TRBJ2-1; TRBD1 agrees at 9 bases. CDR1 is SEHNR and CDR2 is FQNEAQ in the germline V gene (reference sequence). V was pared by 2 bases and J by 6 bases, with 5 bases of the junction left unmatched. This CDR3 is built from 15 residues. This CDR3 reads CASSLTGTGSNEQFF. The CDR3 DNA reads TGTGCCAGCAGCTTAACCGGGACAGGGTCCAATGAGCAGTTCTTC.

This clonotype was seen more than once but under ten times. The CDR3 here is CASTRDRVRSVSTGELFF. Here the CDR3 DNA reads TGTGCCAGCACCCGGGACAGGGTTAGGTCGGTATCCACCGGGGAGCTGTTTTTT. The rearrangement uses TRBV9 and TRBJ2-2; 9 bases line up with TRBD1. Germline CDR1 is SGDLS and CDR2 is YYNGEE. There are 18 residues in the CDR3. Germline trimming cut 6 bases from V and 4 bases from J; bases unmatched to any gene: 16.